This T cell receptor beta chain was observed in a study of T cells in Graves' hyperthyroidism and ophthalmopathy. Concerning this clonotype: Antigen specificity is unknown.

Researchers took RNA transcripts and amplified the TCR beta CDR3 regions from them. The TCR CDR3 was amplified in a first-round RT-PCR using the HTBI primer set. A single record per CDR3 protein comes from TCRdb applying MiXCR to the multiplex PCR reads. The data show around 300,000 distinct CDR3 sequences, with roughly 22% seen just once and 50% to 75% held by the top ten. General study points: Clonotypes that were expanded in thyroid above 0.001 mostly appeared in blood too.

The CDR3 runs 13 residues. V lost 4 bases to trimming and J lost 8 bases, with 11 bases between them. CDR1 LGHDT and CDR2 YNNKEL come from the germline V gene (reference sequence). The V gene is TRBV3-1, the J gene TRBJ2-2; D remains unclear. Source material: blood. The TCR was taken from a man younger than 40 with Graves' ophthalmopathy. The CDR3: CASSPGPDGELFF. Written as DNA, the CDR3 is TGTGCCAGCAGCCCAGGCCCGGATGGGGAGCTGTTTTTT.